Shown below are 26 T cell receptor beta chains from a single sample sequenced in a study of shared clonotypes between healthy human individuals. Naive CD8 cells comprised CD45RO-negative, CCR7-positively selected cells, excluding terminally differentiated effector memory CD45RA+ cells. Data came from immunoSEQ multiplex PCR; TCRdb stores just in-frame clones and leaves some out. The sample shows nearly 2 million clones, about 95% of them seen only once. The sample was naive CD8+ T cells sorted from blood. The receptors derive from a man aged 18 to 35 in good health.

This clone was seen a few times. Other nucleotide sequences from this sample produce the same CDR3. The CDR3 region is CASSLDRAYEQYF. The CDR3 DNA follows: TGTGCCAGCAGCTTGGACAGGGCCTACGAGCAGTACTTC. V is TRBV5-4 and J is TRBJ2-7; TRBD1 is a possible D gene (6 bases). Deletions cut 0 bases from V and 2 bases from J, with 6 bases between. CDR1 SGHNT and CDR2 YYREEE come from the germline V gene (reference sequence). The length of the CDR3 is 13 residues.

The chain carries TRBV13 and TRBJ2-1; 12 bases fit TRBD2. The CDR3 has 15 residues. V trimming: 3 bases; J trimming: 7 bases; junction bases outside the gene matches: 4. Germline CDR1 reads PRHDT; CDR2 reads FYEKMQ (reference sequence). CDR3 sequence (DNA): TGTGCCAGCAGCTTGACTAGCGGGAGTTGGAATGAGCAGTTCTTC. This encodes CASSLTSGSWNEQFF. Looking up the rest from reference TRBV13 and TRBJ2-1 gives the full variable domain: AAGVIQSPRHLIKEKRETATLKCYPIPRHDTVYWYQQGPGQDPQFLISFYEKMQSDKGSIPDRFSAQQFSDYHSELNMSSLELGDSALYFCASSLTSGSWNEQFFGPGTRLTVL.

V is TRBV4-2 and J is TRBJ1-1; no clear D gene. The germline V and J ends were trimmed by 0 bases and 4 bases, with 15 bases remaining between them. Germline V gene data show CDR1 as LGHNA and CDR2 as YNFKEQ. CDR3 length: 16 amino acids. The chain's CDR3 is CASSQEAGYGFTEAFF. CDR3 DNA sequence: TGTGCCAGCAGCCAAGAGGCCGGGTACGGGTTCACTGAAGCTTTCTTT.

J is TRBJ2-1 and V is TRBV12-5; 9 nucleotides align to TRBD1. CDR3 length equals 15 residues. CDR1 and CDR2 from the germline V gene are LGHNT and FRNRAP. Trimming cost V 5 bases and J 7 bases; bases outside gene matches: 9. CDR3 nucleotide sequence: TGTGCTAGTGGTCCTGGACAGGGGAATTTGAATGAGCAGTTCTTC. Protein: CASGPGQGNLNEQFF.

Comments on this clone: At the DNA level, this CDR3 is encoded by other sequences in the same sample as well. The chain joins TRBV19 to TRBJ2-1; 11 bases map to TRBD2. The CDR3 is 15 residues long. J gave up 6 bases and V 4 bases, and 5 bases lay outside the gene matches. Germline V lookup: CDR1 LNHDA, CDR2 SQIVND (reference sequence). CDR3 DNA: TGTGCCAGTAGTACCCTAGCGGGAGGCGGCAATGAGCAGTTCTTC. This codes for CASSTLAGGGNEQFF.

DNA of the CDR3: TGTGCCAGCAGGGTCGACAGGGGATTCACAGATACGCAGTATTTT. Translating gives CASRVDRGFTDTQYF. The chain has TRBV6-5 and TRBJ2-3; 8 positions agree with TRBD1. Trimming cost V 6 bases and J 2 bases; bases outside gene matches: 7. The CDR3 is 15 residues long. Germline loops: CDR1 MNHEY, CDR2 SVGAGI.

Note on this clone: At one end, the junction sequence differs from germline, possibly due to a read error. The gene calls are TRBV9 and TRBJ2-1, with a possible D match to TRBD1 (6 bases). The CDR3 contains 15 residues. Germline CDR1 SGDLS, CDR2 YYNGEE. CDR3 in DNA: TGTGCCAGCAGCGTCACAGGGAGCTCCTACAATAAGCAGTTCTTC. This codes for CASSVTGSSYNKQFF.

The chain joins TRBV2 to TRBJ2-7; D perhaps matches TRBD1 (6 bases). Germline CDR1 and CDR2: SNHLY and FYNNEI. Between the trimmed V and J ends, which lost 1 base and 2 bases, there was a span of 9 bases. The CDR3 contains 14 residues. This CDR3 reads CASSEVQGPYEQYF. The CDR3 DNA reads TGTGCCAGCAGTGAAGTACAGGGCCCCTACGAGCAGTACTTC.

J is TRBJ2-3 and V is TRBV27, with 9 bases aligning to TRBD1. Trimming cost V 4 bases and J 4 bases; bases outside gene matches: 6. The CDR3 is made up of 15 amino acids. Germline V CDR1 and CDR2: MNHEY, SMNVEV (reference sequence). The chain's CDR3 is CASSSPGQGSDTQYF. In nucleotides, the CDR3 is TGTGCCAGCAGTTCCCCGGGACAGGGTTCAGATACGCAGTATTTT.

Written as DNA, the CDR3 is TGCGCCAGCAGAGGGGTGGGGAACACTGAAGCTTTCTTT. This translates into CASRGVGNTEAFF. The chain uses TRBV4-1 and TRBJ1-1, with D perhaps TRBD1 (5 bases). Per germline, CDR1 MGHRA and CDR2 YSYEKL. The CDR3 consists of 13 residues. Trimming pared 6 bases from V and 1 base from J, leaving 9 bases between.

The rearrangement uses TRBV6-6 and TRBJ2-7, with 12 bases aligning to TRBD1. With V trimmed by 4 bases and J by 6 bases, 10 bases remained unmatched. CDR3 size: 16 residues. The germline V gene encodes CDR1 MNHNY and CDR2 SVGAGI (reference sequence). The CDR3 DNA is TGTGCCAGCAGTTCAGGACCGGGACAGGGGGCTTCCGAGCAGTACTTC. Translated, it gives CASSSGPGQGASEQYF.

V and J are TRBV19 and TRBJ2-2; TRBD2 aligns across 9 bases. The J segment lost 5 bases and the V segment lost 7 bases, leaving 2 bases of the junction unmatched. CDR3 length: 13 residues. Per germline, CDR1 LNHDA and CDR2 SQIVND (reference sequence). The CDR3 protein is CASITSGTGELFF. As DNA, the CDR3 is TGTGCCAGTATAACTAGCGGGACCGGGGAGCTGTTTTTT.

The chain is built from TRBV6-5 and TRBJ2-5; the match to TRBD2 covers 9 bases. The CDR3 has 14 residues. The trim removed 2 bases at V and 5 bases at J, leaving 3 bases unmatched. CDR1 MNHEY and CDR2 SVGAGI come from the germline V gene. Written as DNA, the CDR3 is TGTGCCAGCAGTTACCTAGCGGGGTTGGAGACCCAGTACTTC. This sequence encodes CASSYLAGLETQYF.

This sequence joins TRBV7-3 and TRBJ2-7; D is uncertain. The V end was cut by 5 bases, the J end by 3 bases, with 11 bases between. Germline values: CDR1 SGHTA, CDR2 FQGTGA. CDR3 length: 13 amino acids. The CDR3 DNA reads TGTGCCAGCAGCACAACAGATTACTACGAGCAGTACTTC. This sequence encodes CASSTTDYYEQYF. The variable domain in full, with the rest retrieved from reference TRBV7-3 and TRBJ2-7, is GAGVSQTPSNKVTEKGKYVELRCDPISGHTALYWYRQSLGQGPEFLIYFQGTGAADDSGLPNDRFFAVRPEGSVSTLKIQRTERGDSAVYLCASSTTDYYEQYFGPGTRLTVT.

The CDR3 nucleotides are TGTGCCAGCACCTTGGCGGAACGCGGAAAGCAGTTCTTC. This translates into CASTLAERGKQFF. The chain recombines TRBV28 with TRBJ2-1, with D unclear. From germline, CDR1 is MDHEN and CDR2 SYDVKM. The CDR3 is 13 amino acids. V gave up 7 bases and J gave up 11 bases, with 18 bases separating them. Using reference TRBV28 and TRBJ2-1 for the parts outside the CDR3, the full variable domain is DVKVTQSSRYLVKRTGEKVFLECVQDMDHENMFWYRQDPGLGLRLIYFSYDVKMKEKGDIPEGYSVSREKKERFSLILESASTNQTSMYLCASTLAERGKQFFGPGTRLTVL.

In the case of this clone: This specimen includes other DNA sequences encoding the same CDR3. V is TRBV7-9 and J is TRBJ1-1, with D possibly being TRBD1 (6 bases). The germline V gene has CDR1 SEHNR and CDR2 FQNEAQ (reference sequence). With 2 bases removed from V and 6 bases from J, the gap between germline ends came to 10 bases. CDR3 size: 13 residues. Here the CDR3 DNA reads TGTGCCAGCAGCTTAACAGGGTCCCCTGAAGCTTTCTTT. Translated, it gives CASSLTGSPEAFF.

About this clone itself: The sample carries other DNA sequences with the same CDR3. The chain recombines TRBV7-8 with TRBJ2-3; D ambiguous. CDR1 SGHVS and CDR2 FQNEAQ come from the germline V gene. The CDR3 runs to 12 residues. Deletions cut 2 bases from V and 2 bases from J, with 2 bases between. The CDR3 nucleotides are TGTGCCAGCAGCTTAATCACAGATACGCAGTATTTT. Translation gives CASSLITDTQYF.

The chain couples TRBV5-1 to TRBJ2-5, with 8 nucleotides matching TRBD1. Germline trimming cut 4 bases from V and 5 bases from J; bases unmatched to any gene: 10. The length of the CDR3 is 15 residues. The germline gives CDR1 SGHRS, CDR2 YFSETQ. In DNA, the CDR3 is TGCGCCAGCAGCACCGGACAGGGTATTGGGGAGACCCAGTACTTC. Translation: CASSTGQGIGETQYF.

The chain is built from TRBV7-2 and TRBJ2-5; D uncertain. CDR1 is SGHTA, CDR2 FQGNSA, per germline. The CDR3 sequence is 16 residues long. Trimming removed 1 base at V and 3 bases at J, with 15 bases between. The CDR3 region has the DNA TGTGCCAGCAGCTTAGAAGCCGGCTCAGAGGAAGAGACCCAGTACTTC. Translated: CASSLEAGSEEETQYF.

The chain combines TRBV2 with TRBJ2-7, with 9 bases matching TRBD1. This CDR3 has 13 amino acids. The ends lost 5 bases at V and 3 bases at J; junction bases unmatched: 2. CDR1 SNHLY and CDR2 FYNNEI come from the germline V gene. The CDR3 loop is CASSLTGGYEQYF. CDR3 bases: TGTGCCAGCAGTTTGACAGGGGGCTACGAGCAGTACTTC. Filled out from reference TRBV2 and TRBJ2-7, the complete variable domain reads EPEVTQTPSHQVTQMGQEVILRCVPISNHLYFYWYRQILGQKVEFLVSFYNNEISEKSEIFDDQFSVERPDGSNFTLKIRSTKLEDSAMYFCASSLTGGYEQYFGPGTRLTVT.

The chain combines TRBV5-1 with TRBJ2-1, with 13 nucleotides matching TRBD2. CDR1 SGHRS and CDR2 YFSETQ come from the germline V gene. J gave up 10 bases and V 2 bases, and 6 bases lay outside the gene matches. The CDR3 consists of 15 residues. In DNA form, the CDR3 reads TGCGCCAGCAGCTTTACTAGCGGGGGGGCCGGGGAGCAGTTCTTC. Translating gives CASSFTSGGAGEQFF.

V usage is TRBV14 and J usage is TRBJ2-5; D is perhaps TRBD1 (6 bases). This CDR3 region has 15 residues. Trimming left V 4 bases short and J 1 base short, with 13 bases between. Germline CDR1 SGHDN, CDR2 FVKESK. The CDR3 sequence is CASSRKRDTQETQYF. As DNA, the CDR3 is TGTGCCAGCAGCCGGAAACGGGACACCCAAGAGACCCAGTACTTC.

The genes are TRBV30 and TRBJ1-3, with 8 bases that match TRBD1. Germline CDR1 is GTSNPN and CDR2 is SVGIG (reference sequence). The CDR3 is made up of 13 amino acids. J gave up 7 bases and V 3 bases, and 5 bases lay outside the gene matches. The chain's CDR3 is CAWSPRTGNTIYF. CDR3 DNA: TGTGCCTGGAGCCCCCGGACAGGGAACACCATATATTTT.

In the case of this clone: The identical CDR3 is also encoded by other nucleotide sequences in the sample. The rearrangement uses TRBV4-1 and TRBJ2-7, with D perhaps TRBD1 (6 bases). Germline CDR1 MGHRA, CDR2 YSYEKL. This CDR3 region has 14 residues. V lost 1 base to trimming and J lost 2 bases, with 9 bases between them. CDR3 region: CASSQASGAYEQYF. In DNA form, the CDR3 reads TGCGCCAGCAGCCAAGCATCAGGGGCCTACGAGCAGTACTTC.

In its sample, this clone was seen once. The rearrangement joins TRBV19 to TRBJ1-2; 8 bases match TRBD1. V trimming: 4 bases; J trimming: 3 bases; junction bases outside the gene matches: 10. CDR1 is LNHDA, CDR2 SQIVND, per germline (reference sequence). The CDR3 sequence is 16 residues long. This chain's CDR3 is CASSTPGQGGDYGYTF. DNA of the CDR3: TGTGCCAGTAGTACCCCAGGACAGGGTGGAGACTATGGCTACACCTTC.

This chain joins TRBV9 and TRBJ2-2, with 7 bases matching TRBD1. The V gene end was trimmed by 3 bases and the J gene end by 8 bases; junction bases not matched to a gene: 4. This CDR3 comprises 13 residues. Germline V CDR1 and CDR2: SGDLS, YYNGEE. CDR3 residues: CASSDTGVGELFF. CDR3 coding DNA: TGTGCCAGCAGCGATACAGGGGTTGGGGAGCTGTTTTTT.